Below are 32 T cell receptor beta chains sequenced from a single sample in a study of blood T cells in healthy people across ages. For the second PCR, which ran for about 7 to 11 cycles, a sample-barcoded 5' primer and a J-beta primer mix were used. MiXCR, applied by TCRdb to the 5' RACE reads, yields one record per CDR3 protein. Among fewer than 650,000 distinct CDR3 sequences listed, about a quarter were seen once. These same data were also listed under a study on T cells of mothers and their children.

Sequenced input: blood. Receptors originate from a boy between 2 and 10 years old in good health.

The table lists this clonotype with many counts. The chain carries TRBV20-1 and TRBJ1-4; TRBD1 agrees at 9 bases. CDR1 and CDR2 (germline): DFQATT, SNEGSKA (reference sequence). This CDR3 comprises 16 residues. V lost 0 bases and J lost 11; bases outside the gene matches: 13. CDR3 nucleotide sequence: TGCAGTGCTAGAGATTCTAGGACAGGGGATTCTGGGAAACTGTTTTTT. The encoded protein is CSARDSRTGDSGKLFF.

This clonotype was picked up a small number of times. The gene calls are TRBV10-3 and TRBJ2-5, with D maybe TRBD1 (5 bases). The J call is in doubt because the DNA end fits TRBJ2-1 better. Germline loops: CDR1 ENHRY, CDR2 SYGVKD. This CDR3 has 12 residues. In DNA form, the CDR3 reads TGTGCCATCAGTGCGACAGTCAATGAGCAGTTCTTC. This codes for CAISATVNEQFF.

The chain's CDR3 is CASSRGLAVDYEQYF. In nucleotides, the CDR3 is TGTGCCAGCAGCAGGGGACTAGCGGTAGATTACGAGCAGTACTTC. The chain employs TRBV12-3 or TRBV12-4 and TRBJ2-7, with 11 bases identical to TRBD2. Trimming took 6 bases from V and 4 from J; bases not matched to a gene: 8. The CDR3 consists of 15 residues.

This clonotype appeared a few times. The V gene is TRBV29-1, the J gene TRBJ2-7; no clear D. Per the germline V gene, CDR1 is SQVTM and CDR2 is ANQGSEA. V was shortened by 4 bases and J by 1 base, with 8 bases between the two germline ends. The CDR3 has 12 amino acids. CDR3 amino acids: CSVVGNSYEQYF. CDR3 sequence (DNA): TGCAGCGTTGTAGGCAATTCCTACGAGCAGTACTTC.

The genes are TRBV25-1 and TRBJ2-5; D possibly corresponds to TRBD1 (6 bases). Trimming took off 7 bases at V and 4 bases at J, with 19 bases between the two ends. The length of the CDR3 is 15 residues. Germline V CDR1 and CDR2: MGHDK, SYGVNS. DNA of the CDR3: TGTGCCAGCACCCCGAACAGGCAGGGGCCAGAGACCCAGTACTTC. As protein: CASTPNRQGPETQYF.

This clonotype has just a few counts. This sequence joins TRBV12-3 or TRBV12-4 and TRBJ2-1; tentative D call: TRBD1 (6 bases). The CDR3 spans 15 residues. Trimming took 1 base from V and 7 from J, leaving 14 bases between them. CDR3 coding DNA: TGTGCCAGCAGTTTAGGGCAGGGGATGGAAAATGAGCAGTTCTTC. Amino acids: CASSLGQGMENEQFF.

The V and J genes are TRBV10-3 and TRBJ1-6; D perhaps matches TRBD1 (5 bases). CDR3 size: 15 residues. The V end was cut by 10 bases, the J end by 5 bases, with 18 bases between. Germline CDR1 ENHRY, CDR2 SYGVKD. The CDR3 nucleotides are TGTGCCACCGCGGGGCGGGCAGGGAATAATTCACCCCTCCACTTT. Translated: CATAGRAGNNSPLHF.

The chain has TRBV6-1 and TRBJ1-4; a possible D gene is TRBD1 (6 bases). The V gene's germline CDR1 is MNHNS and CDR2 SASEGT. V was pared by 5 bases and J by 7 bases, with 29 bases between. This CDR3 is 19 amino acids long. The CDR3, as DNA: TGTGCCAGCAGTCTATGGGGGATGGACTTATCCTCGACAGGTGAAAAACTGTTTTTT. It encodes CASSLWGMDLSSTGEKLFF.

This clonotype was seen more than once but under ten times. The rearrangement links TRBV6-4 to TRBJ2-3; 8 nucleotides line up with TRBD1. Germline assignment: CDR1 MRHNA and CDR2 SNTAGT. The ends lost 5 bases at V and 2 bases at J; junction bases unmatched: 3. The CDR3 is made up of 14 amino acids. CDR3 amino acids: CASSMGQATDTQYF. The DNA for the CDR3 is TGTGCCAGCAGTATGGGACAGGCCACAGATACGCAGTATTTT.

A single count supports this clonotype. The chain uses TRBV11-2 and TRBJ2-3, with a tentative D call TRBD2 (6 bases). This CDR3 is built from 15 residues. Germline-derived CDR1 and CDR2 are SGHAT and FQNNGV. V was trimmed by 7 bases and J by 2 bases, leaving 16 bases between them. The chain's CDR3 is CASTSTGESTDTQYF. The CDR3 coding sequence is TGTGCCAGCACCTCTACGGGGGAGTCCACAGATACGCAGTATTTT.

The chain combines TRBV6-5 with TRBJ1-2; the D gene is possibly TRBD1 (5 bases). Trimming took 5 bases from V and 5 from J, leaving 12 bases between them. The CDR3 has 13 residues. Germline V gene data show CDR1 as MNHEY and CDR2 as SVGAGI. CDR3 DNA: TGTGCCAGCAGTCGGGACCAATTTTATGGCTACACCTTC. This codes for CASSRDQFYGYTF.

There are many counts of this clonotype. V and J are TRBV11-2 and TRBJ2-1; TRBD2 matches at 7 bases. This CDR3 comprises 13 residues. J was trimmed by 15 bases and V by 0 bases; bases with no gene match: 8. Germline lookup yields CDR1 SGHAT and CDR2 FQNNGV. The CDR3 coding sequence is TGTGCCAGCAGCTTAGATATGGGCGGGGGACCGTTCTTC. This sequence encodes CASSLDMGGGPFF. Using reference TRBV11-2 and TRBJ2-1 for the parts outside the CDR3, the full variable domain is EAGVAQSPRYKIIEKRQSVAFWCNPISGHATLYWYQQILGQGPKLLIQFQNNGVVDDSQLPKDRFSAERLKGVDSTLKIQPAKLEDSAVYLCASSLDMGGGPFFGPGTRLTVL.

The V and J genes are TRBV15 and TRBJ1-4; D ambiguous. The length of the CDR3 is 14 residues. V was pared by 6 bases and J by 7 bases, with 15 bases between. Germline V gene data show CDR1 as LNHNV and CDR2 as YYDKDF (reference sequence). Written as DNA, the CDR3 is TGTGCCACCAGTACGAATAATGTGGGTGAAAAACTGTTTTTT. The encoded protein is CATSTNNVGEKLFF.

Only a few counts were recorded for this clonotype. V gene TRBV4-1 combines with J gene TRBJ2-5; D is ambiguous. The J call may not be correct, given that the DNA end is closer to TRBJ2-1. The CDR3 extends over 17 amino acids. Germline-derived CDR1 and CDR2 are MGHRA and YSYEKL. CDR3 DNA sequence: TGCGCCAGCAGCCAAGAGGGATGGCGGAGTAGGGCCAATGAGCAGTTCTTC. This translates into CASSQEGWRSRANEQFF.

This clonotype showed up just a few times. V and J are TRBV5-1 and TRBJ2-2; possibly TRBD1 or TRBD2 for D (6 bases each). The CDR3 is 17 residues long. With 4 bases removed from V and 0 bases from J, the gap between germline ends came to 16 bases. Per germline, CDR1 SGHRS and CDR2 YFSETQ. CDR3 DNA: TGCGCCAGCAGCCCGGCACCTGGGGGGCCGAACACCGGGGAGCTGTTTTTT. Translated: CASSPAPGGPNTGELFF.

The rearrangement joins TRBV12-5 to TRBJ1-2, with 7 bases matching TRBD1. The CDR3 consists of 13 residues. Losses at the gene ends were 7 bases for V and 4 bases for J; bases not matched to a gene: 6. Germline-derived CDR1 and CDR2 are LGHNT and FRNRAP. The CDR3 region has the DNA TGTGCTAGTGCCCCGACAGGGTCCTATGGCTACACCTTC. Amino acids: CASAPTGSYGYTF. Variable domain in full (rest from reference TRBV12-5 and TRBJ1-2): DARVTQTPRHKVTEMGQEVTMRCQPILGHNTVFWYRQTMMQGLELLAYFRNRAPLDDSGMPKDRFSAEMPDATLATLKIQPSEPRDSAVYFCASAPTGSYGYTFGSGTRLTVV.

This clonotype came up a few times. This sequence joins TRBV6-5 and TRBJ2-3, with D unclear. V was cut by 7 bases and J by 1 base, with 9 bases left in between. Looked up from germline, CDR1 is MNHEY and CDR2 is SVGAGI. CDR3 length equals 13 residues. The CDR3 nucleotides are TGTGCCAGCACACGGGCAGGCACAGATACGCAGTATTTT. Translation: CASTRAGTDTQYF.

This sequence joins TRBV6-1 and TRBJ1-5, with 9 bases identical to TRBD1. The CDR3 is 15 residues long. With V trimmed by 8 bases and J by 0 bases, 5 bases remained unmatched. The germline V gene encodes CDR1 MNHNS and CDR2 SASEGT. CDR3 residues: CASFGQGNSNQPQHF. CDR3 nucleotide sequence: TGTGCCAGCTTCGGACAGGGGAATAGCAATCAGCCCCAGCATTTT.

In its sample, this clonotype was seen a few times. V gene TRBV27 combines with J gene TRBJ2-5; D may be TRBD2 (6 bases). CDR3 length: 16 residues. V dropped 4 bases and J dropped 2 bases, with 17 bases sitting between them. Germline V lookup: CDR1 MNHEY, CDR2 SMNVEV (reference sequence). The CDR3 nucleotides are TGTGCCAGCAGTTCATTCACGGGACGGGGGCAAGAGACCCAGTACTTC. Encoded protein: CASSSFTGRGQETQYF.

This clonotype was counted a few times. This chain uses TRBV6-5 with TRBJ2-2; D is uncertain. Trimming shortened V by 4 bases and J by 7 bases, and 10 bases separated the two germline ends. Germline-derived CDR1 and CDR2 are MNHEY and SVGAGI. The CDR3 runs 13 residues. DNA of the CDR3: TGTGCCAGCAGTTTATCCCTCGGCGGGGAGCTGTTTTTT. Residues: CASSLSLGGELFF.

Turning to this clonotype: The junction shows a germline mismatch at one end, possibly a read error. The rearrangement uses TRBV12-3 or TRBV12-4 and TRBJ2-7; unclear D gene. The CDR3 is 14 residues long. The CDR3 loop reads CASSLRGVSYELYF. CDR3 in DNA: TGTGCCAGCAGTTTGCGTGGGGTCTCCTACGAGCTGTACTTC.

The rearrangement uses TRBV25-1 and TRBJ1-4; D possibly corresponds to TRBD1 (5 bases). Germline values: CDR1 MGHDK, CDR2 SYGVNS. The CDR3 extends over 14 amino acids. The germline V and J ends were trimmed by 0 bases and 10 bases, with 12 bases remaining between them. The CDR3 coding sequence is TGTGCCAGCAGTGAATACCCCGGGCAGGGAAAACTGTTTTTT. It translates to CASSEYPGQGKLFF.

This sequence joins TRBV6-6 and TRBJ2-7; D unclear. Germline CDR1 reads MNHNY; CDR2 reads SVGAGI (reference sequence). There are 11 residues in the CDR3. V was pared by 6 bases and J by 5 bases, with 8 bases between. The CDR3 DNA reads TGTGCCAGCAGAAGTCGGCACGAGCAGTACTTC. Translating gives CASRSRHEQYF.

The V and J genes are TRBV5-6 and TRBJ2-5; possible D gene TRBD1, 5 bases. Germline V gene lookup returns CDR1 SGHDT and CDR2 YYEEEE. Deletions cut 4 bases from V and 1 base from J, with 14 bases between. This CDR3 is built from 15 residues. CDR3 sequence: CASSLWGKFQETQYF. As DNA, the CDR3 is TGTGCCAGCAGCCTCTGGGGCAAGTTCCAAGAGACCCAGTACTTC.

The gene calls are TRBV7-9 and TRBJ1-4; possible D gene TRBD1, 6 bases. The length of the CDR3 is 17 residues. Germline V gene data show CDR1 as SEHNR and CDR2 as FQNEAQ (reference sequence). Trimming removed 1 base at V and 4 bases at J, with 16 bases between. The CDR3 region is CASSLVVGGQINEKLFF. As DNA, the CDR3 is TGTGCCAGCAGCTTAGTCGTCGGGGGGCAAATTAATGAAAAACTGTTTTTT. The entire variable domain, with the rest obtained from reference TRBV7-9 and TRBJ1-4, is as follows: DTGVSQNPRHKITKRGQNVTFRCDPISEHNRLYWYRQTLGQGPEFLTYFQNEAQLEKSRLLSDRFSAERPKGSFSTLEIQRTEQGDSAMYLCASSLVVGGQINEKLFFGSGTQLSVL.

V usage is TRBV9 and J usage is TRBJ1-4; D gene ambiguous. The CDR3 runs 16 residues. Germline CDR1 and CDR2: SGDLS and YYNGEE. Trimming took 0 bases from V and 1 from J, leaving 10 bases between them. CDR3 nucleotide sequence: TGTGCCAGCAGCGTAGGCAGGTTTGTAACTAATGAAAAACTGTTTTTT. Protein sequence: CASSVGRFVTNEKLFF.

The rearrangement links TRBV21-1 to TRBJ2-5; the table's TRBD2 call for D was not verified on the DNA. The J call is uncertain, as TRBJ2-7 better fits the DNA end. TRBV21-1 is marked as a pseudogene. The CDR3 consists of 12 residues. In DNA, the CDR3 is TGTGCCATCCTTATGGGCCACTACGAGCAGTACTTC. It translates to CAILMGHYEQYF.

V usage is TRBV4-1 and J usage is TRBJ2-6; TRBD1 is a possible D gene (5 bases). The CDR3 loop spans 17 amino acids. V lost 3 bases and J lost 3, with 15 bases in between. Germline loops: CDR1 MGHRA, CDR2 YSYEKL. CDR3 nucleotides: TGCGCCAGCAGCCACGGCAGGGTGCAGTATGGGGCCAACGTCCTGACTTTC. This translates into CASSHGRVQYGANVLTF.

This clonotype came up once. The chain couples TRBV28 to TRBJ2-7, with D maybe TRBD2 (5 bases). The CDR3 has 14 amino acids. V was cut by 4 bases and J by 2 bases, with 12 bases left in between. Per the germline V gene, CDR1 is MDHEN and CDR2 is SYDVKM. The CDR3 coding sequence is TGTGCCAGCAGTTCGCGGGCCCCGACCTACGAGCAGTACTTC. Translating it yields CASSSRAPTYEQYF.

The rearrangement joins TRBV5-5 to TRBJ1-2, with unresolved D. CDR1 and CDR2 (germline): SGHKS, YYEKEE (reference sequence). The CDR3 has 15 residues. The V end was cut by 0 bases, the J end by 7 bases, with 16 bases between. The CDR3 reads CASSLAGSINAGYTF. In DNA form, the CDR3 reads TGTGCCAGCAGCTTGGCGGGCAGTATAAATGCTGGCTACACCTTC.

The chain combines TRBV27 with TRBJ2-5; D is possibly TRBD2 (6 bases). The J call may be faulty, since TRBJ2-1 better matches the DNA end. The CDR3 length is 16 residues. CDR1 and CDR2 (germline): MNHEY, SMNVEV (reference sequence). CDR3 bases: TGTGCCAGCAGTACCCCCGGACGGGAAGGGAGGAATGAGCAGTTCTTC. Translated: CASSTPGREGRNEQFF.

The chain combines TRBV19 with TRBJ2-7; possibly TRBD2 for D (5 bases). The germline V gene encodes CDR1 LNHDA and CDR2 SQIVND (reference sequence). The CDR3 spans 13 residues. V lost 3 bases and J 3 bases, leaving 9 bases between the germline ends. CDR3 sequence reads: CASSMTISYEQYF. The CDR3, as DNA: TGTGCCAGTAGTATGACTATTAGCTACGAGCAGTACTTC. The entire variable domain, with the rest obtained from reference TRBV19 and TRBJ2-7, is as follows: DGGITQSPKYLFRKEGQNVTLSCEQNLNHDAMYWYRQDPGQGLRLIYYSQIVNDFQKGDIAEGYSVSREKKESFPLTVTSAQKNPTAFYLCASSMTISYEQYFGPGTRLTVT.